This T cell receptor (beta chain) was captured by sequencing in a study of blood T cell repertoires in COVID-19. At the level of the study: From T cells, B-cell-depleted T cells, or PBMCs came the material, which was cDNA or gDNA.

Trimming cost V 7 bases and J 5 bases; bases outside gene matches: 7. The germline V gene has CDR1 SGHNT and CDR2 YENEEA. The CDR3 length is 14 residues. As originally analysed: Reference gene primer amplification gave nucleated cell count estimates. Libraries were prepared by immunoSEQ multiplex PCR; TCRdb keeps only in-frame clonotypes and omits some of them. The DNA was the basis for D and trimming; V, J and clone size are from that table. The sample lists around 180,000 clones; approximately 78% were seen once. The genes are TRBV11-3 and TRBJ1-4; TRBD1 agrees at 7 bases. The material sequenced was peripheral blood. The receptor was isolated from a woman older than 75 with COVID-19, enrolled during active disease. The CDR3 loop is CASKAGTENEKLFF. The DNA for the CDR3 is TGTGCCAGCAAGGCTGGGACAGAAAATGAAAAACTGTTTTTT.